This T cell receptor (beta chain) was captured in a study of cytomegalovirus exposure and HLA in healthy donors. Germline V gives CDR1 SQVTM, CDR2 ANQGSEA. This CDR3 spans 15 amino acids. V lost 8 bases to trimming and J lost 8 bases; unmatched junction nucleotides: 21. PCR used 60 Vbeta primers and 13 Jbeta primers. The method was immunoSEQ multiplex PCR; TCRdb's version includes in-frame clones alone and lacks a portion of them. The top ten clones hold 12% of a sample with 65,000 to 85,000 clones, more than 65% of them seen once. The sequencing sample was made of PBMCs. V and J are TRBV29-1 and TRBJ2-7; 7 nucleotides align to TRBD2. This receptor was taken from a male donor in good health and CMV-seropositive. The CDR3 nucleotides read TGCAGCTCCCCCCCAGTCCCGGGGAGGGAGTCCAAGCAGTACTTC. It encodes CSSPPVPGRESKQYF.